The rows below give T cell receptor beta chains drawn from one sample of a study of early T cells in non-severe SARS-CoV-2 infection. Each CDR3 protein is one row after TCRdb ran MiXCR on the 5' RACE reads. The data show approximately 62,000 distinct CDR3 sequences, with around 13% seen just once and roughly 4% held by the top ten. Material for sequencing was whole blood. The receptors were gathered from an adult who was a healthcare worker with PCR-confirmed SARS-CoV-2 infection or an uninfected control (not recorded which). Each CDR3 is given with its conserved first and last residue. The D gene is left open where the match is weak. Some rows mark clone size as missing; the rest say once, few, many or name a class of expanded clone.

clone_size | j_call | d_call | v_call | cdr3_nt | cdr3_aa
. | TRBJ1-5 | . | TRBV10-3 | TGTGCCATCAGTGAGTCGTCTTCGGGAGGGAATAGTCAGCCCCAGCATTTT | CAISESSSGGNSQPQHF
many | TRBJ2-1 | . | TRBV12-3/TRBV12-4 | TGTGCCAGCAGTTTTGGGCACTACAATGAGCAGTTCTTC | CASSFGHYNEQFF
. | TRBJ2-5 | TRBD2 | TRBV20-1 | TGCAGTGCTAGGGAACTAGCGGGATTATCAGAGACCCAGTACTTC | CSARELAGLSETQYF
. | TRBJ2-4 | . | TRBV20-1 | TGCAGTGCGGTTAGGGGGGCCAGGGACATTCAGTACTTC | CSAVRGARDIQYF
many | TRBJ1-1 | TRBD1 | TRBV18 | TGTGCCAGCTCCCCGGGACAGGACGTTTCGAACACTGAAGCTTTCTTT | CASSPGQDVSNTEAFF
. | TRBJ2-3 | TRBD2 | TRBV4-3 | TGCGCCAGCAGCCAAGAGCGGGGGGGCGCAGATACGCAGTATTTT | CASSQERGGADTQYF
. | TRBJ2-1 | . | TRBV2 | TGTGCCAGCAGATCGCGGGCCTCCTACAATGAGCAGTTCTTC | CASRSRASYNEQFF
many | TRBJ1-6 | . | TRBV5-1 | TGCGCCAGCAGCTTGGTATATAATTCACCCCTCCACTTT | CASSLVYNSPLHF
many | TRBJ2-1 | . | TRBV6-2/TRBV6-3 | TGTGCCAGCAGTTATAGGGACCTGGGAGCTGAGCAGTTCTTC | CASSYRDLGAEQFF
many | TRBJ2-1 | . | TRBV12-3/TRBV12-4 | TGTGCCAGCAGTAATAGCCCTTATTCCTACAATGAGCAGTTCTTC | CASSNSPYSYNEQFF
many | TRBJ2-7 | . | TRBV10-3 | TGTGCCATCAGTGACCCTACCTACGAGCAGTACTTC | CAISDPTYEQYF
. | TRBJ1-2 | . | TRBV29-1 | TGCAGCGTTGTCAAGGGCCAGTATGGCTACACCTTC | CSVVKGQYGYTF
many | TRBJ2-3 | TRBD1 | TRBV4-3 | TGCGCCAGCAGCCACGACTACAGGGGCGGCTCAGATACGCAGTATTTT | CASSHDYRGGSDTQYF
few | TRBJ2-1 | TRBD1 | TRBV12-3/TRBV12-4 | TGTGCCAGCGGGGACAGTAGCCATGAGCAGTTCTTC | CASGDSSHEQFF
. | TRBJ2-7 | TRBD1 | TRBV5-1 | TGCGCCAGCAGCATCCGACAGGGTTCAAGCGAGCAGTACTTC | CASSIRQGSSEQYF
. | TRBJ1-1 | . | TRBV11-3 | TGTGCCAGCAGCCCAAACCCAAACACTGAAGCTTTCTTT | CASSPNPNTEAFF
. | TRBJ1-1 | . | TRBV3-1 | TGTGCCAGCAGCCGAAGGGAGGGCACTGAAGCTTTCTTT | CASSRREGTEAFF
few | TRBJ1-1 | TRBD1 | TRBV27 | TGTGCCAGCAGTTTAGGCAGGGGGCGAGGAACTGAAGCTTTCTTT | CASSLGRGRGTEAFF
few | TRBJ2-1 | . | TRBV2 | TGTGCCAGCAGTGGGACAGCCAATGAGCAGTTCTTC | CASSGTANEQFF
few | TRBJ2-3 | TRBD2 | TRBV7-2 | TGTGCCAGCAGCCCAGGACTAGCGTTGGATACGCAGTATTTT | CASSPGLALDTQYF
many | TRBJ2-1 | . | TRBV9 | TGTGCCAGCAGCGTAGGCGGGGAGGTCTACAATGAGCAGTTCTTC | CASSVGGEVYNEQFF
. | TRBJ2-2 | . | TRBV20-1 | TGCAGTGCTAGTGGGTGGGGAGGACATGGGTTGAACACCGGGGAGCTGTTTTTT | CSASGWGGHGLNTGELFF
. | TRBJ2-3 | TRBD2 | TRBV6-6 | TGTGCCAGCAGTTACAGGCGGGAGATGGGAGATACGCAGTATTTT | CASSYRREMGDTQYF
few | TRBJ2-1 | . | TRBV15 | TGTGCCACCAGCAGAGTGGGCTACAATGAGCAGTTCTTC | CATSRVGYNEQFF
many | TRBJ2-3 | TRBD1 | TRBV5-6 | TGTGCCAGCAGCCCTACAGGGGGCGTGGATACGCAGTATTTT | CASSPTGGVDTQYF
many | TRBJ2-6 | . | TRBV2 | TGTGCCAGCACCAGGAGGGCCTCTGGGGCCAACGTCCTGACTTTC | CASTRRASGANVLTF
. | TRBJ2-1 | TRBD2 | TRBV30 | TGTGCCTGGAGCCGGACTAGCGGGAGCTACAATGAGCAGTTCTTC | CAWSRTSGSYNEQFF